A single sample is the source of the 14 T cell receptor beta chains below, sequenced in a study of blood T cell repertoires in COVID-19. Assay: immunoSEQ multiplex PCR; the TCRdb copy retains only in-frame clones and omits some. The sample contains approximately 190,000 clones, about four fifths of which appear only once. What was sequenced was peripheral blood. The receptors shown here come from an older woman with COVID-19, enrolled during active disease.

This clone showed up just a few times. V gene TRBV28 combines with J gene TRBJ1-4; 11 bases match TRBD1. V gave up 5 bases and J gave up 5 bases; unmatched junction bases: 4. Per germline, CDR1 MDHEN and CDR2 SYDVKM. CDR3 length: 15 amino acids. CDR3 region: CASSRGDRGNEKLFF. The CDR3 DNA follows: TGTGCCAGCAGTCGGGGGGACAGGGGGAATGAAAAACTGTTTTTT.

The rearrangement links TRBV2 to TRBJ1-4; 8 bases fit TRBD1. Germline V CDR1 and CDR2: SNHLY, FYNNEI. The length of the CDR3 is 15 residues. Trimming cost V 3 bases and J 5 bases; bases outside gene matches: 5. CDR3 protein: CASSEQGAPNEKLFF. The CDR3 DNA follows: TGTGCCAGCAGTGAGCAGGGGGCCCCGAATGAAAAACTGTTTTTT.

The V and J genes are TRBV2 and TRBJ1-2, with D possibly TRBD1 on 6 matching bases. The CDR3 runs to 15 residues. Germline V gives CDR1 SNHLY, CDR2 FYNNEI. Deletions cut 4 bases from V and 6 bases from J, with 18 bases between. The chain's CDR3 is CASSGSRGQHHGYTF. The CDR3 DNA is TGTGCCAGCAGTGGGAGCAGGGGCCAGCATCATGGCTACACCTTC.

This chain's CDR3 is CASGDRGVTEAFF. CDR3 coding DNA: TGCGCCAGCGGAGACAGGGGCGTCACTGAAGCTTTCTTT. The chain recombines TRBV5-1 with TRBJ1-1, with 8 nucleotides matching TRBD1. With V trimmed by 7 bases and J by 4 bases, 6 bases remained unmatched. The CDR3 loop spans 13 amino acids. Germline lookup yields CDR1 SGHRS and CDR2 YFSETQ. The full variable domain, its missing parts supplied by reference TRBV5-1 and TRBJ1-1, is KAGVTQTPRYLIKTRGQQVTLSCSPISGHRSVSWYQQTPGQGLQFLFEYFSETQRNKGNFPGRFSGRQFSNSRSEMNVSTLELGDSALYLCASGDRGVTEAFFGQGTRLTVV.

A note on this clone: Being one base from a much bigger clone, this may be a read error. The chain recombines TRBV5-4 with TRBJ1-2; no firm D call. Looked up from germline, CDR1 is SGHNT and CDR2 is YYREEE (reference sequence). This CDR3 contains 12 residues. V dropped 1 base and J dropped 3 bases, with 4 bases sitting between them. Here the CDR3 reads CASSLTDYGYTF. In nucleotides, the CDR3 is TGTGCCAGCAGCTTGACAGACTATGGCTACACCTTC.

This rearrangement joins TRBV28 to TRBJ1-2, with 8 bases aligning to TRBD1. The ends lost 2 bases at V and 8 bases at J; junction bases unmatched: 10. The CDR3 is 15 amino acids. CDR1 is MDHEN, CDR2 SYDVKM, per germline. CDR3 residues: CASSLPPGQGEGYTF. Written as DNA, the CDR3 is TGTGCCAGCAGTTTACCCCCTGGACAGGGCGAAGGCTACACCTTC.

The V call is TRBV6-5, the J call TRBJ2-5; 11 bases map to TRBD1. Germline V gene data show CDR1 as MNHEY and CDR2 as SVGAGI. J lost 4 bases, V lost 6 bases, and 1 base had no gene match. There are 13 residues in the CDR3. CDR3: CASRGTGGETQYF. CDR3 in DNA: TGTGCCAGCAGGGGGACAGGGGGAGAGACCCAGTACTTC.

The rearrangement uses TRBV28 and TRBJ2-3, with 8 nucleotides matching TRBD1. Germline CDR1 and CDR2: MDHEN and SYDVKM. Trimming at V came to 7 bases and at J to 2 bases, leaving 11 bases not matched to a gene. This CDR3 is built from 16 residues. Here the CDR3 DNA reads TGTGCCAGCACCCCATTTCAGGGGGCGAACACAGATACGCAGTATTTT. Residues: CASTPFQGANTDTQYF.

This clone has only a few counts. The chain employs TRBV2 and TRBJ2-7; a weak D match, TRBD2 (7 bases). Trimming removed 7 bases at V and 13 bases at J, with 17 bases between. Germline CDR1 reads SNHLY; CDR2 reads FYNNEI. This CDR3 is 11 amino acids long. In nucleotides, the CDR3 is TGTGCCAGCACCCTTGGGGGGGCAAATTACTTC. It encodes CASTLGGANYF.

In its sample, this clone was seen once. The V call is TRBV12-3 or TRBV12-4, the J call TRBJ1-1; D ambiguous. V lost 6 bases to trimming and J lost 2 bases, with 10 bases between them. The CDR3 is 13 amino acids. CDR3 nucleotide sequence: TGTGCCAGCAGCCGCGGTCCAAACACTGAAGCTTTCTTT. Translation: CASSRGPNTEAFF.

This clone was detected ten times or more. The chain combines TRBV3-1 (or the pseudogene TRBV3-2) with TRBJ2-2; no clear D gene. This CDR3 is built from 15 residues. The V end was cut by 1 base, the J end by 3 bases, with 9 bases between. The germline CDR1 and CDR2 sequences are LGHDT and YNNKEL (reference sequence). As DNA, the CDR3 is TGTGCCAGCAGCCAAGTCGCCGCGGACACCGGGGAGCTGTTTTTT. Translated, it gives CASSQVAADTGELFF.

V is TRBV6-5 and J is TRBJ1-4; TRBD1 is a possible D gene (5 bases). Germline V gene lookup returns CDR1 MNHEY and CDR2 SVGAGI. V dropped 3 bases and J dropped 3 bases, with 11 bases sitting between them. CDR3 length equals 15 residues. The CDR3 region is CASSYSRAANEKLFF. CDR3 DNA: TGTGCCAGCAGTTATTCCAGGGCGGCTAATGAAAAACTGTTTTTT.

The V call is TRBV30, the J call TRBJ2-1, with a tentative D call TRBD2 (6 bases). Germline V gene data show CDR1 as GTSNPN and CDR2 as SVGIG (reference sequence). Trimming removed 7 bases from V and 4 bases from J, with 14 bases in between. This CDR3 has 13 amino acids. The CDR3, as DNA: TGTGCCTACGAGCGGGCTTCTTACAATGAGCAGTTCTTC. It yields the protein CAYERASYNEQFF. The variable domain in full, with the rest retrieved from reference TRBV30 and TRBJ2-1, is SQTIHQWPATLVQPVGSPLSLECTVEGTSNPNLYWYRQAAGRGLQLLFYSVGIGQISSEVPQNLSASRPQDRQFILSSKKLLLSDSGFYLCAYERASYNEQFFGPGTRLTVL.

V and J are TRBV14 and TRBJ2-1; 10 positions match TRBD2. Germline V gene lookup returns CDR1 SGHDN and CDR2 FVKESK. CDR3 size: 12 residues. After removal of 1 base from V and 15 bases from J, the junction contained 3 bases not matched to a gene. CDR3 DNA: TGTGCCAGCAGCCAAGCCCCTAGCGGGAGGTTCTTC. Amino acids: CASSQAPSGRFF.